The 26 T cell receptor beta chains below come from one sample, sequenced in a study of relationships among human T cell subsets. Semiquantitative ARM-PCR amplified T cell receptor alpha and beta CDR3 regions from mRNA. In ARM-PCR, communal superprimers followed tagged nested gene-specific primers for exponential amplification. TCRdb itself ran the multiplex PCR reads through MiXCR, one entry per CDR3 protein. The profile shows more than 13,000 distinct CDR3 sequences, 50% to 75% of them singletons. CD4+ cells were positively selected first, then anti-CD25 beads isolated CD4+CD25+ regulatory T cells. Sequenced: Tregs sorted from blood. Source of these receptors: a man in his forties in good health.

This clonotype was seen only a few times. This rearrangement joins TRBV24-1 to TRBJ2-1; 9 bases align to TRBD2. The ends lost 4 bases at V and 9 bases at J; junction bases unmatched: 18. Germline CDR1 is KGHDR and CDR2 is SFDVKD. The CDR3 covers 18 residues. The CDR3 bases are TGTGCCACCAGTGACCGAGGGGTTAGCGGGAGAAAAGGGGGTGAGCAGTTCTTC. This gives the protein CATSDRGVSGRKGGEQFF.

This chain joins TRBV12-3 or TRBV12-4 and TRBJ1-6, with unresolved D. The CDR3 runs to 16 residues. V was trimmed by 3 bases and J by 2 bases, leaving 11 bases between them. The CDR3 DNA sequence: TGTGCCAGCAGTTTCTTTTCGGCAGCCTATAATTCACCCCTCCACTTT. Residues: CASSFFSAAYNSPLHF.

This clonotype was detected once. This chain connects TRBV6-1 to TRBJ2-7; no reliable D call. V gave up 6 bases and J gave up 4 bases, with 7 bases separating them. Germline CDR1 reads MNHNS; CDR2 reads SASEGT. CDR3 length equals 11 residues. CDR3 protein: CASRSEYEQYF. In DNA, the CDR3 is TGTGCCAGCAGAAGTGAGTACGAGCAGTACTTC.

This clonotype was seen only once. V and J are TRBV12-3 or TRBV12-4 and TRBJ1-2; 9 bases fit TRBD1. CDR3 size: 13 residues. V shed 6 bases, J shed 6 bases, and the junction held 5 bases outside the gene matches. The CDR3 spells CASRGWTGDGYTF. DNA of the CDR3: TGTGCCAGCAGGGGATGGACAGGGGATGGCTACACCTTC.

This chain joins TRBV28 and TRBJ1-2; D unresolved. This CDR3 has 13 residues. Germline V gene lookup returns CDR1 MDHEN and CDR2 SYDVKM. The germline V and J ends were trimmed by 4 bases and 7 bases, with 13 bases remaining between them. In nucleotides, the CDR3 is TGTGCCAGCAGTTACCCTGCTGGGTTTGGCTACACCTTC. Its translation is CASSYPAGFGYTF.

This rearrangement joins TRBV25-1 to TRBJ1-1, with a tentative D call TRBD1 (6 bases). Germline CDR1 is MGHDK and CDR2 is SYGVNS. V gave up 2 bases and J gave up 4 bases, with 14 bases separating them. The CDR3 totals 15 residues. CDR3 sequence: CASSEIGGVATEAFF. CDR3 DNA: TGTGCCAGCAGTGAAATAGGGGGAGTGGCCACTGAAGCTTTCTTT.

This clonotype counts as medium-sized. The chain carries TRBV20-1 and TRBJ1-1; 7 bases map to TRBD1. The CDR3 has 14 residues. CDR1 is DFQATT and CDR2 is SNEGSKA in the germline V gene (reference sequence). V lost 8 bases, J lost 0 bases, and 9 bases stayed unmatched. The CDR3 DNA reads as TGCAGTTCCCGGGACAGTCGGCTGAACACTGAAGCTTTCTTT. As protein: CSSRDSRLNTEAFF.

CDR3 nucleotides: TGTGCCAGCAGCCTTAAGGGACAGGGGAGGCAGCCCCAGCATTTT. It yields the protein CASSLKGQGRQPQHF. V is TRBV28 and J is TRBJ1-5, with 10 bases matching TRBD1. V was clipped by 6 bases and J by 7 bases; unmatched bases: 9. This CDR3 comprises 15 residues. Per the germline V gene, CDR1 is MDHEN and CDR2 is SYDVKM.

Only a few counts were recorded for this clonotype. This chain links TRBV7-9 with TRBJ2-7; D remains ambiguous. This CDR3 spans 13 amino acids. Germline CDR1 is SEHNR and CDR2 is FQNEAQ (reference sequence). Between the trimmed V and J ends, which lost 4 bases and 4 bases, there was a span of 11 bases. The CDR3, as DNA: TGTGCCAGCAGCTCGGGCCGTATTTACGAGCAGTACTTC. As protein: CASSSGRIYEQYF. The full variable domain, its missing parts supplied by reference TRBV7-9 and TRBJ2-7, is DTGVSQNPRHKITKRGQNVTFRCDPISEHNRLYWYRQTLGQGPEFLTYFQNEAQLEKSRLLSDRFSAERPKGSFSTLEIQRTEQGDSAMYLCASSSGRIYEQYFGPGTRLTVT.

This clonotype was picked up a small number of times. The gene calls are TRBV2 and TRBJ2-5, with D possibly TRBD2 on 5 matching bases. The CDR3 length is 14 residues. The ends were cut back, 2 bases at V and 5 bases at J, with 12 bases in the middle. Germline V gene sequence: CDR1 SNHLY, CDR2 FYNNEI. The CDR3 DNA reads as TGTGCCAGCAGTGAACCCACGGGAAGGGAGACCCAGTACTTC. This gives the protein CASSEPTGRETQYF.

CDR3 sequence: CASSTGHLASNNEQFF. The CDR3 region has the DNA TGTGCCAGTAGTACCGGCCATTTGGCTAGCAACAATGAGCAGTTCTTC. The chain is built from TRBV19 and TRBJ2-1; the D gene is possibly TRBD2 (5 bases). The length of the CDR3 is 16 residues. The germline V and J ends were trimmed by 4 bases and 5 bases, with 18 bases remaining between them. Germline V CDR1 and CDR2: LNHDA, SQIVND (reference sequence).

The V call is TRBV2, the J call TRBJ2-5; 10 bases align to TRBD2. The germline gives CDR1 SNHLY, CDR2 FYNNEI. Trimming removed 8 bases from V and 2 bases from J; junction bases left unmatched: 5. The CDR3 covers 14 residues. CDR3 amino acids: CASGLAGEQETQYF. The CDR3 coding sequence is TGTGCCAGCGGGCTAGCGGGGGAACAAGAGACCCAGTACTTC.

This clonotype was found a few times. CDR3 residues: CASSLGSRRAFF. As DNA, the CDR3 is TGTGCCAGCAGCTTAGGGTCGAGGCGAGCTTTCTTT. The genes are TRBV11-2 and TRBJ1-1; D unclear. The CDR3 contains 12 residues. V was pared by 1 base and J by 10 bases, with 10 bases between. The germline V gene has CDR1 SGHAT and CDR2 FQNNGV.

The V call is TRBV29-1, the J call TRBJ2-3; D is possibly TRBD2 (5 bases). Germline V lookup: CDR1 SQVTM, CDR2 ANQGSEA. V was shortened by 5 bases and J by 7 bases, with 19 bases between the two germline ends. The CDR3 length is 14 residues. The CDR3 DNA sequence: TGCAGCGTTCTAACCGGGATTCTGGACCATACGCAGTATTTT. Translation: CSVLTGILDHTQYF.

The V and J genes are TRBV28 and TRBJ2-4; D unclear. The CDR3 is 16 amino acids. From germline, CDR1 is MDHEN and CDR2 SYDVKM. V was trimmed by 5 bases and J by 3 bases, leaving 17 bases between them. CDR3 residues: CASSPGADQDKNIQYF. CDR3 sequence (DNA): TGTGCCAGCAGTCCCGGCGCCGACCAGGACAAAAACATTCAGTACTTC.

The chain combines TRBV10-2 with TRBJ1-2, with 10 bases that match TRBD1. The V and J ends lost 0 bases and 8 bases, in that order; junction bases with no gene match: 6. Germline CDR1 is WSHSY and CDR2 is SAAADI. The CDR3 length is 15 residues. CDR3 DNA sequence: TGCGCCAGCAGTGAGTCGGGACAGGGGAGGAAAGGCTACACCTTC. Translated: CASSESGQGRKGYTF.

This sequence joins TRBV4-2 and TRBJ1-1; D perhaps matches TRBD1 (5 bases). The length of the CDR3 is 14 residues. The V end was cut by 2 bases, the J end by 3 bases, with 10 bases between. The germline V gene has CDR1 LGHNA and CDR2 YNFKEQ. Written as DNA, the CDR3 is TGTGCCAGCAGCCAACGCAGGGCAGACACTGAAGCTTTCTTT. Protein sequence: CASSQRRADTEAFF.

V usage is TRBV4-1 and J usage is TRBJ2-1; D possibly corresponds to TRBD2 (5 bases). There are 15 residues in the CDR3. Trimming cost V 4 bases and J 0 bases, with 10 bases left between them. Germline V gives CDR1 MGHRA, CDR2 YSYEKL. The CDR3 DNA follows: TGCGCCAGCAGCCGGCCGGGGAGCTCCTACAATGAGCAGTTCTTC. It is translated as CASSRPGSSYNEQFF.

V gene TRBV14 combines with J gene TRBJ2-7; 8 bases agree with TRBD2. The V segment lost 7 bases and the J segment 1 base; nucleotides outside the gene matches: 6. The CDR3 contains 14 residues. Germline CDR1 SGHDN, CDR2 FVKESK. CDR3 sequence: CASTGGRRSYEQYF. DNA of the CDR3: TGTGCCAGCACGGGGGGGAGGAGGTCCTACGAGCAGTACTTC.

In its sample, this clonotype was seen once. V usage is TRBV20-1 and J usage is TRBJ1-5, with D possibly being TRBD1 (6 bases). V was trimmed by 5 bases and J by 0 bases, leaving 11 bases between them. Germline loops: CDR1 DFQATT, CDR2 SNEGSKA (reference sequence). CDR3 length: 14 amino acids. The CDR3 region has the DNA TGCAGTGCTCGCGGGGGCAATAGCAATCAGCCCCAGCATTTT. Translated, it gives CSARGGNSNQPQHF.

There are a few counts of this clonotype. V gene TRBV5-4 combines with J gene TRBJ2-3; D gene ambiguous. This CDR3 comprises 13 residues. Trimming stripped 0 bases from V and 7 bases from J, with 9 bases between. Germline V gene lookup returns CDR1 SGHNT and CDR2 YYREEE (reference sequence). The CDR3, as DNA: TGTGCCAGCAGCTTGGGGGAATCAAATACGCAGTATTTT. Residues: CASSLGESNTQYF.

This chain uses TRBV20-1 with TRBJ2-5, with D tentatively TRBD1 or TRBD2 (6 bases each). The V gene's germline CDR1 is DFQATT and CDR2 SNEGSKA (reference sequence). V dropped 6 bases and J dropped 1 base, with 12 bases sitting between them. The CDR3 has 13 amino acids. As DNA, the CDR3 is TGCAGTGCCGGACGGGGGCTCCAAGAGACCCAGTACTTC. Protein: CSAGRGLQETQYF.

This sequence joins TRBV20-1 and TRBJ2-5; D might be TRBD1 or TRBD2, each matching 6 bases. CDR3 length: 14 residues. CDR1 and CDR2 (germline): DFQATT, SNEGSKA (reference sequence). V was trimmed by 3 bases and J by 0 bases, leaving 11 bases between them. The CDR3 bases are TGCAGTGCTAGTTCGGGGGCGTACCAAGAGACCCAGTACTTC. Translated, it gives CSASSGAYQETQYF.

The J gene is TRBJ1-2, the V gene TRBV20-1; D is possibly TRBD1 (6 bases). CDR1 is DFQATT and CDR2 is SNEGSKA in the germline V gene (reference sequence). Trimming shortened V by 1 base and J by 5 bases, and 14 bases separated the two germline ends. This CDR3 region has 14 residues. The CDR3 here is CSARVPGVGYGYTF. The CDR3 nucleotides read TGCAGTGCTAGAGTGCCAGGGGTAGGGTATGGCTACACCTTC.

The V call is TRBV20-1, the J call TRBJ1-2; D remains unclear. V was pared by 6 bases and J by 1 base, with 9 bases between. The CDR3 consists of 12 residues. Germline-derived CDR1 and CDR2 are DFQATT and SNEGSKA (reference sequence). CDR3 loop: CSASSNNYGYTF. The CDR3 bases are TGCAGTGCCTCCAGTAATAACTATGGCTACACCTTC.

The rearrangement uses TRBV12-3 or TRBV12-4 and TRBJ2-6; D perhaps matches TRBD2 (6 bases). Trimming removed 7 bases from V and 6 bases from J, with 10 bases in between. The CDR3 contains 13 residues. The CDR3 nucleotides read TGTGCCAGCAACCGGGGGTTGGCCAACGTCCTGACTTTC. It yields the protein CASNRGLANVLTF.